The TCR beta chain under discussion was sequenced for a study of cytomegalovirus exposure and HLA in healthy donors. On this clone: The antigen remains unidentified.

Separate from the approximately 700-subject first cohort was the approximately 130-subject validation cohort, to which the donors belonged. TCRdb's table, derived via immunoSEQ multiplex PCR, lists solely in-frame clones and lacks some. The sample lists about 330,000 clones, roughly 89% seen once, with 0.65% to 0.85% in the top ten. Notes on the study in general: For most TCR sequences rarity was the rule, although some public TCRs occurred in many donors. Cytomegalovirus-associated status was assigned to about 150 TCR beta chains. A few chains tied to CMV proved CMV antigen-specific in vitro.

In germline, CDR1 is SGHRS, CDR2 YFSETQ. The J segment lost 6 bases and the V segment lost 2 bases, leaving 5 bases of the junction unmatched. The CDR3 loop spans 16 amino acids. The chain uses TRBV5-1 and TRBJ2-7, with 16 bases matching TRBD2. This TCR derives from a woman younger than 35 in good health and CMV-seronegative. The sequencing input was PBMCs. CDR3 in DNA: TGCGCCAGCAGCTTAGGGACTAGCGGGAGGGCCTCCGAGCAGTACTTC. Its translation is CASSLGTSGRASEQYF.